This TCR beta chain was identified in a study of identical twins' blood T cells. General study results and limits: Twins shared about as many clonotypes as their cloneset sizes predicted. Top TCRbeta clonotypes were shared more with twin than unrelated donors.

As for this clonotype: Its target is unknown. This could be a read error, since a much larger clone is one nucleotide away.

Libraries were made from RNA as TCR cDNA, using a modified protocol. Source study methods: Each library had 2.2 to 3.6 million CDR3 reads and about 95,000 to nearly 550,000 clonotypes. In TCRdb, the 5' RACE reads were re-called with MiXCR into one record per CDR3 protein. Here the V and J calls rest on TCRdb's processing, not on the authors' analysis. This table has about 370,000 distinct CDR3 sequences, about 28% appearing once. Sequenced sample: PBMCs. The TCR originated in a woman aged 18-50 years in good health.

In DNA, the CDR3 is TGCAGTGCTGGAGATGGGGGGAACACTGAAGCTTTCTTT. Translated: CSAGDGGNTEAFF. The chain carries TRBV20-1 and TRBJ1-1; possible D gene TRBD1, 5 bases. CDR1 is DFQATT, CDR2 SNEGSKA, per germline (reference sequence). This CDR3 spans 13 amino acids.